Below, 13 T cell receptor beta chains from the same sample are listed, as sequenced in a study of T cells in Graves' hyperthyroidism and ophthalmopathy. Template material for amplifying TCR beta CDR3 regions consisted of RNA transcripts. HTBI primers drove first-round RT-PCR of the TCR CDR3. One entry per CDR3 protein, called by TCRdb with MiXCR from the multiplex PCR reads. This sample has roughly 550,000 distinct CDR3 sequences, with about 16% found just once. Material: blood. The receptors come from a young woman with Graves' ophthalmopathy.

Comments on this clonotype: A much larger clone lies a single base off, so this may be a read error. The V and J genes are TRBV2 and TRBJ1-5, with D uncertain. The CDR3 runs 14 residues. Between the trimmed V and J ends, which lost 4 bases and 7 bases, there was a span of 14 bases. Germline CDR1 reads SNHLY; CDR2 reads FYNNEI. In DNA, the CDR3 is TGTGCCAGCAGTGTGTCGGAGGCGGGGCAGCCCCAGCATTTT. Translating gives CASSVSEAGQPQHF.

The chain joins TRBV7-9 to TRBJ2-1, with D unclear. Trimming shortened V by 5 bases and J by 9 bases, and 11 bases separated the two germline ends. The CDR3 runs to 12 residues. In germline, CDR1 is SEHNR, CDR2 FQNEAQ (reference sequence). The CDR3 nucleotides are TGTGCCAGCAGCACTCTTCGTGGTGAGCAGTTCTTC. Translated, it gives CASSTLRGEQFF.

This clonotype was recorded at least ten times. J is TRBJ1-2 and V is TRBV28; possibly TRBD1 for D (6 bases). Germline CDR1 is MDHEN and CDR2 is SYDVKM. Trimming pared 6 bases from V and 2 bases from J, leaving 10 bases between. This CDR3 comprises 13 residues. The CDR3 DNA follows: TGTGCCAGCAGACTAGGACAGAACTATGGCTACACCTTC. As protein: CASRLGQNYGYTF.

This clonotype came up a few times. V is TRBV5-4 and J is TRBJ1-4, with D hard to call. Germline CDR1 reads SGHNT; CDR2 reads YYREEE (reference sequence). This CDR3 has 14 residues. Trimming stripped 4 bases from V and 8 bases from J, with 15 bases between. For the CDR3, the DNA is TGTGCCAGCAGCCCCTCGGGCCCTGAAGAAAAACTGTTTTTT. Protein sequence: CASSPSGPEEKLFF.

CDR3 loop: CASSLGAGVRPGELFF. The CDR3 bases are TGTGCCAGCAGCCTGGGAGCGGGAGTAAGGCCCGGGGAGCTGTTTTTT. The chain recombines TRBV5-8 with TRBJ2-2; 8 bases fit TRBD2. In germline, CDR1 is SGHTS, CDR2 YDEGEE. This CDR3 is built from 16 residues. The V and J ends lost 4 bases and 6 bases, in that order; junction bases with no gene match: 11.

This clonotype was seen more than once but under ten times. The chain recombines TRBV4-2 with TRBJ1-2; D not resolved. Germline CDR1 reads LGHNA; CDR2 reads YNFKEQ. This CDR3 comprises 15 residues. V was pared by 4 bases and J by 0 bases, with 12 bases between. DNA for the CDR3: TGTGCCAGCAGCCCTGGTTTGTGGGCTAACTATGGCTACACCTTC. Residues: CASSPGLWANYGYTF.

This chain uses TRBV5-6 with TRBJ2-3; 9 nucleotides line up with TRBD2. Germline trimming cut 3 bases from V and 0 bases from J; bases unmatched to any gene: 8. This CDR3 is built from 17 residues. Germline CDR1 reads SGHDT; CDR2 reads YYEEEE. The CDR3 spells CASSSQTSGPSTDTQYF. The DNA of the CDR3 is TGTGCCAGCAGCTCCCAGACTAGCGGTCCTAGCACAGATACGCAGTATTTT. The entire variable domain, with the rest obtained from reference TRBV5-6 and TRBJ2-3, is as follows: DAGVTQSPTHLIKTRGQQVTLRCSPKSGHDTVSWYQQALGQGPQFIFQYYEEEERQRGNFPDRFSGHQFPNYSSELNVNALLLGDSALYLCASSSQTSGPSTDTQYFGPGTRLTVL.

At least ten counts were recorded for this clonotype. The CDR3 sequence: CASSKRQGQGSVAYNEQFF. The CDR3 DNA sequence: TGTGCCAGCAGCAAACGCCAGGGACAGGGAAGCGTAGCCTACAATGAGCAGTTCTTC. This chain links TRBV7-9 with TRBJ2-1; the match to TRBD1 covers 9 bases. Unmatched junction bases numbered 16, after V lost 5 bases and J lost 2 bases. The CDR3 contains 19 residues. Germline loops: CDR1 SEHNR, CDR2 FQNEAQ (reference sequence).

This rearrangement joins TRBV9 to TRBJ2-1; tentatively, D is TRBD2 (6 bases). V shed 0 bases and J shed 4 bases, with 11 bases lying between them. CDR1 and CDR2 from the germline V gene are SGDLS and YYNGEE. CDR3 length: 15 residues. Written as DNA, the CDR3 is TGTGCCAGCAGCGTAGAGGGTAGCGGATACAATGAGCAGTTCTTC. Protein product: CASSVEGSGYNEQFF.

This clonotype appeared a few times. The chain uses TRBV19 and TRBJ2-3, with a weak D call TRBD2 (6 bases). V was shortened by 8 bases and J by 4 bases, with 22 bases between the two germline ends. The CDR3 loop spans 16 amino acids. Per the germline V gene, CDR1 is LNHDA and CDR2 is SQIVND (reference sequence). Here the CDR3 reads CASSALGRGNADTQYF. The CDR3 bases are TGTGCCAGTTCCGCCCTCGGGCGGGGAAATGCAGATACGCAGTATTTT. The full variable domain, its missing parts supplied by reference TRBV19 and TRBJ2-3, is DGGITQSPKYLFRKEGQNVTLSCEQNLNHDAMYWYRQDPGQGLRLIYYSQIVNDFQKGDIAEGYSVSREKKESFPLTVTSAQKNPTAFYLCASSALGRGNADTQYFGPGTRLTVL.

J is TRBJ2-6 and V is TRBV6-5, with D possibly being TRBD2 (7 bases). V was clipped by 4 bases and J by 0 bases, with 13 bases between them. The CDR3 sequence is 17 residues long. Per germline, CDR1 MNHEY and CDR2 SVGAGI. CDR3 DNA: TGTGCCAGCAGTTCGGCGGGGGCTTACTCTGGGGCCAACGTCCTGACTTTC. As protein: CASSSAGAYSGANVLTF.

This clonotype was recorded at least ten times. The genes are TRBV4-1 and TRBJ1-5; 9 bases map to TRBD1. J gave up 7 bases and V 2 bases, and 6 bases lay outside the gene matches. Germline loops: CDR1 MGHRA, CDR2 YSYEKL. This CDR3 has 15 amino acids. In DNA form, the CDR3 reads TGCGCCAGCAGCCAATGGGACAGGGCGGGACAGCCCCAGCATTTT. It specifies CASSQWDRAGQPQHF.

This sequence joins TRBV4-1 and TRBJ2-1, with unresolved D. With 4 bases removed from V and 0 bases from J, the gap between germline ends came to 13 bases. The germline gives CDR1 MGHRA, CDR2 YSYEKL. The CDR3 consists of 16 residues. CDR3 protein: CASSLAAVSSYNEQFF. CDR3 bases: TGCGCCAGCAGCCTAGCAGCTGTTAGCTCCTACAATGAGCAGTTCTTC.